The following is a T cell receptor beta chain sequence with its context. Its antigen remains unidentified. Collection occurred without any documented infections or immune events in donors. Some clones are missing from TCRdb's copy, which holds only in-frame ones; the method was immunoSEQ multiplex PCR. The sample carries 70,000 or so clones, about nine tenths recorded once. These data belong to a study of identifying expanded T cells in peripheral blood. Study-level points and caveats: Around 1.2 clones differed between technical replicates, versus roughly 16 and 20 over time. Two-week clone count variance significantly increased as total template count grew.

The germline V and J ends were trimmed by 5 bases and 3 bases, with 14 bases remaining between them. Germline values: CDR1 SGHTA, CDR2 FQGNSA. This CDR3 is 15 amino acids long. The receptor comes from a person aged 18 to 70 in good health. The source material was blood. The chain carries TRBV7-2 and TRBJ1-3; D possibly corresponds to TRBD1 (6 bases). CDR3 DNA sequence: TGTGCCAGCAGCCCTGGGACACTGGGTGGAAACACCATATATTTT. This translates into CASSPGTLGGNTIYF.